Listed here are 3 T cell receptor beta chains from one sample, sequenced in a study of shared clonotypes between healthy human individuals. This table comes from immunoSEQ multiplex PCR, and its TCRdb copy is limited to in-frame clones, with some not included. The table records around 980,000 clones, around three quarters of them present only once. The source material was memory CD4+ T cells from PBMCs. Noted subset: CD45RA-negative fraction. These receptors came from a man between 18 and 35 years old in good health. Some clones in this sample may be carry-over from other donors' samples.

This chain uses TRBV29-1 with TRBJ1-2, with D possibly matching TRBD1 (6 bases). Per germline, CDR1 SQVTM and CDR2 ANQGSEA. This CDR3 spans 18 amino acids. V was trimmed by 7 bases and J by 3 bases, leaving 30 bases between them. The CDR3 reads CSAFQGNRVAPGHYGYTF. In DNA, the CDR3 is TGCAGCGCTTTTCAAGGGAACAGGGTAGCCCCAGGCCACTATGGCTACACCTTC.

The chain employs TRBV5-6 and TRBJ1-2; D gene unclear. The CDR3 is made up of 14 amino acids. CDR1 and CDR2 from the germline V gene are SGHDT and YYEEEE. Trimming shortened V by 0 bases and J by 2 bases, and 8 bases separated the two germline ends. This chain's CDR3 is CASSLVTDNYGYTF. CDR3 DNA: TGTGCCAGCAGCTTGGTTACAGACAACTATGGCTACACCTTC.

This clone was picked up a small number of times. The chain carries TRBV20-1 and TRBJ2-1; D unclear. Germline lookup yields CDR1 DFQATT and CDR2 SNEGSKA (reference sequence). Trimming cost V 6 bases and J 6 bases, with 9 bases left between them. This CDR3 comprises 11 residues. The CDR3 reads CSAPTPNEQFF. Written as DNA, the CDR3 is TGCAGTGCCCCAACGCCCAATGAGCAGTTCTTC.